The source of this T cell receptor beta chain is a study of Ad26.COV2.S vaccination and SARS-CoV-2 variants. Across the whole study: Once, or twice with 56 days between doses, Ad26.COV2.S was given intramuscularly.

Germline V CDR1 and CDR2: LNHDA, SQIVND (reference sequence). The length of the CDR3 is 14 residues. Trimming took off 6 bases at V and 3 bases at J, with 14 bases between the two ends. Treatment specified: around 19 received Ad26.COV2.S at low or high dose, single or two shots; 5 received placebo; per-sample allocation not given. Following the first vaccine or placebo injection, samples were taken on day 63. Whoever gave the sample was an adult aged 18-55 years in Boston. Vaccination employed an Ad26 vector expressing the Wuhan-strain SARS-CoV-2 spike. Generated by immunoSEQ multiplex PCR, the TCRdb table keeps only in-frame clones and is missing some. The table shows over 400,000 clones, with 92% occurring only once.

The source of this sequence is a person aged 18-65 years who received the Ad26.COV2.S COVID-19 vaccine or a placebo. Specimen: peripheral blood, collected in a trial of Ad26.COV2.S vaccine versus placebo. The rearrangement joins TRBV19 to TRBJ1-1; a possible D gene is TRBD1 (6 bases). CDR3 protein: CASRVPGHHTEAFF. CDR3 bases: TGTGCCAGTAGGGTTCCGGGACACCACACTGAAGCTTTCTTT.